These T cell receptor beta chains were read from a single sample in a study of neurological immune-mediated disorders. TCRdb used MiXCR to reprocess the 5' RACE reads, holding one entry per CDR3 protein. The profile shows fewer than 35,000 distinct CDR3 sequences, 3.3% of them singletons. Sample: PBMCs. The receptors here all came from a woman in her 30s with multiple sclerosis. Both conserved end residues are part of each CDR3. Fields, in order: D gene, J gene, clone size, V gene, CDR3 protein, CDR3 DNA. A D gene is named only where the DNA matches it firmly. Sizes are listed as how often the clone was seen (once, few, many) or a class if it is expanded.

>.|TRBJ1-6|many|TRBV7-2
CASSLGDYNSPLNF
TGTGCCAGCAGCTTGGGCGATTATAATTCACCCCTCAACTTT
>.|TRBJ2-3|medium-sized|TRBV5-1
CASSFTSGDTQYF
TGCGCCAGCAGCTTTACAAGTGGGGATACGCAGTATTTT
>.|TRBJ2-3|many|TRBV10-3
CAISDSGDTQYF
TGTGCCATCAGTGACTCGGGGGATACGCAGTATTTT
>TRBD2|TRBJ2-1|many|TRBV7-9
CASSLGTSGIDEQFF
TGTGCCAGCAGCTTAGGAACTAGCGGGATCGATGAGCAGTTCTTC
>.|TRBJ1-2|many|TRBV3-1
CASSLGYGYTF
TGTGCCAGCAGCCTCGGCTATGGCTACACCTTC
>TRBD1|TRBJ1-2|many|TRBV5-1
CASSLTPGTANYGYTF
TGCGCCAGCAGCTTGACACCAGGGACAGCTAACTATGGCTACACCTTC
>.|TRBJ2-2|many|TRBV13
CASSFLVFGRNTGELFF
TGTGCCAGCAGCTTTTTAGTTTTTGGGCGGAACACCGGGGAGCTGTTTTTT
>.|TRBJ1-3|many|TRBV20-1
CSAREHAGGNTIYF
TGCAGTGCTAGAGAACACGCGGGCGGAAACACCATATATTTT
>TRBD2|TRBJ2-2|many|TRBV4-2
CASSRLAGDTGELFF
TGTGCCAGCAGCCGACTAGCGGGAGACACCGGGGAGCTGTTTTTT
>.|TRBJ2-3|many|TRBV7-9
CASSSGSPTDTQYF
TGTGCCAGCAGTTCAGGTAGCCCCACAGATACGCAGTATTTT
>TRBD2|TRBJ2-3|many|TRBV29-1
CSVEDLLRGKTDTQYF
TGCAGCGTTGAAGATCTTTTGCGGGGGAAAACAGATACGCAGTATTTT
>.|TRBJ2-2|few|TRBV11-2
CASSPNRDANTGELFF
TGTGCCAGCAGCCCAAACAGGGACGCGAACACCGGGGAGCTGTTTTTT